This passage covers 19 T cell receptor beta chains from one sample sequenced in a study of OX40 agonist ivuxolimab in advanced cancers. The table came from immunoSEQ multiplex PCR; TCRdb's copy has only in-frame clones and leaves some out. This sample has 48,000 or so clones; 90% to 95% occur once, and the top ten carry roughly 12%. Sequencing was performed on CD4+ or CD8+ T cells sorted from blood, taken in a trial of the OX40 agonist ivuxolimab. The receptor source for this set is an adult with an advanced solid tumor such as melanoma, head and neck, liver or kidney cancer.

The chain links TRBV28 to TRBJ2-6; D perhaps matches TRBD1 (6 bases). CDR1 is MDHEN, CDR2 SYDVKM, per germline. The CDR3 loop spans 15 amino acids. Trimming took 7 bases from V and 0 from J, leaving 10 bases between them. As DNA, the CDR3 is TGTGCCAGCACAGACAGGTTCTCTGGGGCCAACGTCCTGACTTTC. It encodes CASTDRFSGANVLTF. Full variable domain (remainder filled in from reference TRBV28 and TRBJ2-6): DVKVTQSSRYLVKRTGEKVFLECVQDMDHENMFWYRQDPGLGLRLIYFSYDVKMKEKGDIPEGYSVSREKKERFSLILESASTNQTSMYLCASTDRFSGANVLTFGAGSRLTVL.

This chain links TRBV7-8 with TRBJ2-2; D ambiguous. Trimming took off 5 bases at V and 2 bases at J, with 6 bases between the two ends. The CDR3 has 13 residues. The V gene's germline CDR1 is SGHVS and CDR2 FQNEAQ. CDR3 in amino acids: CASSRLNTGELFF. Written as DNA, the CDR3 is TGTGCCAGCAGCCGCCTAAACACCGGGGAGCTGTTTTTT.

V is TRBV9 and J is TRBJ2-2; D gene ambiguous. The CDR3 totals 12 residues. Trimming cost V 4 bases and J 3 bases, with 4 bases left between them. Germline V gene data show CDR1 as SGDLS and CDR2 as YYNGEE. CDR3 DNA: TGTGCCAGCAGCCCGTACACCGGGGAGCTGTTTTTT. Protein product: CASSPYTGELFF. Looking up the rest from reference TRBV9 and TRBJ2-2 gives the full variable domain: DSGVTQTPKHLITATGQRVTLRCSPRSGDLSVYWYQQSLDQGLQFLIQYYNGEERAKGNILERFSAQQFPDLHSELNLSSLELGDSALYFCASSPYTGELFFGEGSRLTVL.

V and J are TRBV14 and TRBJ1-1, with D possibly TRBD1 on 6 matching bases. V shed 1 base and J shed 0 bases, with 12 bases lying between them. CDR3 size: 16 residues. CDR1 is SGHDN and CDR2 is FVKESK in the germline V gene. The CDR3 nucleotides read TGTGCCAGCAGCCAAGCCCAGGGGATTATGAACACTGAAGCTTTCTTT. This gives the protein CASSQAQGIMNTEAFF.

As concerns this clone: An end of the junction does not agree with germline; a read error may underlie this. This chain joins TRBV27 and TRBJ2-7, with 9 bases aligning to TRBD2. The CDR3 is 15 amino acids. Germline assignment: CDR1 MNHEY and CDR2 SMNVEV (reference sequence). Here the CDR3 reads CASSLFGTSSHEQYF. The CDR3 coding sequence is TGTGCCAGCAGTTTATTCGGGACTAGCTCCCACGAGCAGTACTTC.

This clone was seen once. The rearrangement joins TRBV27 to TRBJ2-7; perhaps TRBD2 as D (5 bases). The CDR3 has 14 residues. V lost 3 bases to trimming and J lost 4 bases, with 13 bases between them. Germline CDR1 reads MNHEY; CDR2 reads SMNVEV (reference sequence). The CDR3 DNA follows: TGTGCCAGCAGTTTGTCGGGCCGGGGTTACGAGCAGTACTTC. Amino acid sequence: CASSLSGRGYEQYF.

The chain combines TRBV13 with TRBJ2-7, with 7 nucleotides matching TRBD1. Trimming removed 4 bases from V and 2 bases from J; junction bases left unmatched: 2. CDR3 length: 13 amino acids. Germline values: CDR1 PRHDT, CDR2 FYEKMQ (reference sequence). CDR3 DNA: TGTGCCAGCAGCTCCGGGACAGCCTACGAGCAGTACTTC. Translating gives CASSSGTAYEQYF. The full variable domain, rest sourced from reference TRBV13 and TRBJ2-7, is AAGVIQSPRHLIKEKRETATLKCYPIPRHDTVYWYQQGPGQDPQFLISFYEKMQSDKGSIPDRFSAQQFSDYHSELNMSSLELGDSALYFCASSSGTAYEQYFGPGTRLTVT.

The chain links TRBV13 to TRBJ2-5; the D gene is possibly TRBD2 (5 bases). V was shortened by 7 bases and J by 3 bases, with 12 bases between the two germline ends. CDR3 length: 13 amino acids. Germline loops: CDR1 PRHDT, CDR2 FYEKMQ (reference sequence). CDR3 DNA sequence: TGTGCCAGCAAACTAGGTGGGGAAGAGACCCAGTACTTC. Translating it yields CASKLGGEETQYF.

The chain carries TRBV19 and TRBJ2-1, with 8 bases identical to TRBD2. With 6 bases clipped from V and 4 bases from J, the junction kept 5 bases outside the gene matches. Germline CDR1 LNHDA, CDR2 SQIVND (reference sequence). The CDR3 covers 14 residues. CDR3 in DNA: TGTGCCAGTAGCAGCGGGAGCGGGTACAATGAGCAGTTCTTC. Its protein is CASSSGSGYNEQFF. The full variable domain, with the rest looked up from reference TRBV19 and TRBJ2-1, is DGGITQSPKYLFRKEGQNVTLSCEQNLNHDAMYWYRQDPGQGLRLIYYSQIVNDFQKGDIAEGYSVSREKKESFPLTVTSAQKNPTAFYLCASSSGSGYNEQFFGPGTRLTVL.

The genes are TRBV19 and TRBJ1-2; D remains ambiguous. The CDR3 is made up of 12 amino acids. Germline V CDR1 and CDR2: LNHDA, SQIVND (reference sequence). V shed 5 bases and J shed 7 bases, with 11 bases lying between them. In DNA, the CDR3 is TGTGCCAGTAGTCCCTGGTCGGGTGGCTACACCTTC. Encoded protein: CASSPWSGGYTF. The full variable domain, completed using reference TRBV19 and TRBJ1-2, is DGGITQSPKYLFRKEGQNVTLSCEQNLNHDAMYWYRQDPGQGLRLIYYSQIVNDFQKGDIAEGYSVSREKKESFPLTVTSAQKNPTAFYLCASSPWSGGYTFGSGTRLTVV.

V is TRBV19 and J is TRBJ2-1, with TRBD2 as a possible D gene (6 bases). The germline V and J ends were trimmed by 4 bases and 0 bases, with 13 bases remaining between them. The CDR3 contains 16 residues. CDR1 is LNHDA, CDR2 SQIVND, per germline (reference sequence). The CDR3 DNA sequence: TGTGCCAGTAGTACGGTGGGCGGGAACTCCTACAATGAGCAGTTCTTC. It is translated as CASSTVGGNSYNEQFF.

The rearrangement joins TRBV6-5 to TRBJ2-3; TRBD2 aligns across 7 bases. This CDR3 contains 15 residues. The junction had 2 bases not matched to a gene; V was cut back by 1 base and J by 1 base. Germline-derived CDR1 and CDR2 are MNHEY and SVGAGI. CDR3 loop: CASSYWGGGTDTQYF. The CDR3 DNA is TGTGCCAGCAGTTACTGGGGGGGAGGCACAGATACGCAGTATTTT.

The J gene is TRBJ2-7, the V gene TRBV19; D is tentatively TRBD1 or TRBD2 (5 bases each). The germline V and J ends were trimmed by 4 bases and 1 base, with 11 bases remaining between them. The CDR3 is made up of 14 amino acids. Per germline, CDR1 LNHDA and CDR2 SQIVND (reference sequence). The CDR3 protein is CASSRGTGSYEQYF. In nucleotides, the CDR3 is TGTGCCAGTAGTAGGGGGACGGGTTCCTACGAGCAGTACTTC.

The chain couples TRBV20-1 to TRBJ1-2, with D possibly TRBD1 on 6 matching bases. The germline gives CDR1 DFQATT, CDR2 SNEGSKA (reference sequence). This CDR3 contains 11 residues. Between the trimmed V and J ends, which lost 4 bases and 9 bases, there was a span of 12 bases. CDR3 sequence reads: CSATIQGSYTF. CDR3 nucleotides: TGCAGTGCTACCATACAGGGAAGCTACACCTTC.

The CDR3 loop is CASSYSVLDGYTF. CDR3 nucleotides: TGTGCCAGCAGTTACAGTGTGTTGGATGGCTACACCTTC. The chain links TRBV6-6 to TRBJ1-2; D not certain. The germline CDR1 and CDR2 sequences are MNHNY and SVGAGI (reference sequence). V dropped 2 bases and J dropped 6 bases, with 10 bases sitting between them. This CDR3 has 13 residues.

The chain uses TRBV29-1 and TRBJ2-5; 7 bases map to TRBD1. There are 12 residues in the CDR3. The ends lost 7 bases at V and 4 bases at J; junction bases unmatched: 6. CDR1 and CDR2 from the germline V gene are SQVTM and ANQGSEA. CDR3 residues: CSAPGGSETQYF. CDR3 DNA: TGCAGCGCCCCAGGGGGTTCAGAGACCCAGTACTTC.

The rearrangement links TRBV6-6 to TRBJ2-7; the D is unclear. Trimming cost V 0 bases and J 8 bases, with 5 bases left between them. The germline V gene encodes CDR1 MNHNY and CDR2 SVGAGI (reference sequence). There are 11 residues in the CDR3. CDR3 DNA: TGTGCCAGCAGTTACTCCGGACAGCAGTACTTC. Its protein product is CASSYSGQQYF.

This sequence joins TRBV7-9 and TRBJ2-5; 9 positions match TRBD1. This CDR3 contains 15 residues. The ends lost 5 bases at V and 4 bases at J; junction bases unmatched: 8. The germline gives CDR1 SEHNR, CDR2 FQNEAQ (reference sequence). Written as DNA, the CDR3 is TGTGCCAGCAGCCTTCTGGACAGGGGAGCAGAGACCCAGTACTTC. This gives the protein CASSLLDRGAETQYF.

The chain has TRBV29-1 and TRBJ1-2; D not resolved. V dropped 5 bases and J dropped 13 bases, with 20 bases sitting between them. The CDR3 length is 12 residues. The V gene's germline CDR1 is SQVTM and CDR2 ANQGSEA. The CDR3 spells CSVLAFGDAFTF. In nucleotides, the CDR3 is TGCAGCGTTCTCGCCTTCGGCGACGCGTTCACCTTC.